This entry lists 13 T cell receptor beta chains sequenced from one sample in a study of identical twins. TCRdb fed the 5' RACE reads into MiXCR, producing one record per CDR3 protein. The sample shows 430,000 or so distinct CDR3 sequences, 20% to 30% of them seen only once. Another study also made use of these data, one on T cells expressing NK-cell markers.

Material: CD4+ T cells sorted from blood. Receptors were obtained from a young woman in good health.

The rearrangement links TRBV29-1 to TRBJ1-2; no clear D. Germline V lookup: CDR1 SQVTM, CDR2 ANQGSEA. The V gene lost 4 bases and the J gene lost 4 bases, with 10 bases spanning the gap. This CDR3 has 12 residues. Here the CDR3 reads CSVGPFLYGYTF. The CDR3 coding sequence is TGCAGCGTTGGCCCGTTTCTCTATGGCTACACCTTC.

The CDR3 coding sequence is TGCGCCAGCAGCTCACAGGGTTTCACCTACGAGCAGTACTTC. Translation: CASSSQGFTYEQYF. The chain joins TRBV10-2 to TRBJ2-7; D may be TRBD1 (6 bases). Germline values: CDR1 WSHSY, CDR2 SAAADI. V was shortened by 6 bases and J by 2 bases, with 14 bases between the two germline ends. CDR3 length equals 14 residues.

J is TRBJ1-2 and V is TRBV15; TRBD1 is a possible D gene (5 bases). CDR1 and CDR2 (germline): LNHNV, YYDKDF (reference sequence). This CDR3 is 15 amino acids long. Trimming pared 1 base from V and 3 bases from J, leaving 12 bases between. CDR3 nucleotides: TGTGCCACCAGCAGAGGGCAGGGAATCGACTATGGCTACACCTTC. Protein sequence: CATSRGQGIDYGYTF.

This clonotype was seen only a few times. The V call is TRBV7-2, the J call TRBJ2-7; D may correspond to TRBD1 or TRBD2 (6 bases each). Germline values: CDR1 SGHTA, CDR2 FQGNSA. Trimming stripped 5 bases from V and 2 bases from J, with 13 bases between. CDR3 size: 14 residues. The CDR3 spells CASSHGGGTYEQYF. Written as DNA, the CDR3 is TGTGCCAGCAGCCATGGAGGGGGAACCTACGAGCAGTACTTC.

The chain combines TRBV5-1 with TRBJ1-1; D gene uncertain. Germline V lookup: CDR1 SGHRS, CDR2 YFSETQ. Trimming removed 1 base at V and 2 bases at J, with 9 bases between. The CDR3 contains 14 residues. CDR3 protein: CASSLSTANTEAFF. CDR3 in DNA: TGCGCCAGCAGCTTGTCCACAGCAAACACTGAAGCTTTCTTT.

Only a few counts were recorded for this clonotype. This rearrangement joins TRBV6-1 to TRBJ1-5; no firm D call. This CDR3 contains 13 residues. Germline CDR1 and CDR2: MNHNS and SASEGT. Deletions cut 1 base from V and 3 bases from J, with 4 bases between. DNA of the CDR3: TGTGCCAGCAGTGAAGGCCTCAATCAGCCCCAGCATTTT. It translates to CASSEGLNQPQHF.

The table lists this clonotype with a few counts. The chain carries TRBV7-9 and TRBJ2-2; TRBD2 aligns across 7 bases. Germline V gene sequence: CDR1 SEHNR, CDR2 FQNEAQ (reference sequence). J lost 6 bases, V lost 11 bases, and 15 bases had no gene match. The CDR3 runs 15 residues. This CDR3 is CACRSGGREAGELFF. The CDR3 DNA reads TGTGCCTGCCGCAGCGGCGGGAGAGAGGCCGGGGAGCTGTTTTTT.

The chain uses TRBV5-1 and TRBJ2-2; no clear D gene. This CDR3 spans 14 amino acids. Germline values: CDR1 SGHRS, CDR2 YFSETQ. Deletions cut 3 bases from V and 6 bases from J, with 12 bases between. DNA for the CDR3: TGCGCCAGCAGCTATCAAGACCCCCCCGGGGAGCTGTTTTTT. It yields the protein CASSYQDPPGELFF.

The chain has TRBV12-3 or TRBV12-4 and TRBJ2-3; tentatively, D is TRBD1 (6 bases). V was clipped by 8 bases and J by 4 bases, with 13 bases between them. The CDR3 contains 13 residues. The CDR3 loop is CASGYREADTQYF. In nucleotides, the CDR3 is TGTGCCAGCGGCTACAGGGAAGCAGATACGCAGTATTTT.

CDR3 coding DNA: TGCGCCAGCAGCCAGTTTTTTGCGAGCGTCAGGGACACCGGGGAGCTGTTTTTT. It translates to CASSQFFASVRDTGELFF. This chain links TRBV4-3 with TRBJ2-2; weak D call: TRBD1 (5 bases). The CDR3 contains 18 residues. V lost 3 bases and J 3 bases, leaving 20 bases between the germline ends. Germline-derived CDR1 and CDR2 are LGHNA and YSLEER.

This sequence joins TRBV9 and TRBJ2-3, with no clear D. V was cut by 2 bases and J by 4 bases, with 11 bases left in between. This CDR3 spans 14 amino acids. Germline V lookup: CDR1 SGDLS, CDR2 YYNGEE. The CDR3 bases are TGTGCCAGCAGCGTCTTTGACCGCCCAGATACGCAGTATTTT. Its translation is CASSVFDRPDTQYF.

The rearrangement joins TRBV5-6 to TRBJ2-3, with D maybe TRBD2 (5 bases). The CDR3 is 17 residues long. V was pared by 0 bases and J by 2 bases, with 16 bases between. The V gene's germline CDR1 is SGHDT and CDR2 YYEEEE. The CDR3: CASSLAVRGWNTDTQYF. In DNA form, the CDR3 reads TGTGCCAGCAGCTTGGCCGTACGAGGGTGGAACACAGATACGCAGTATTTT.

This clonotype was observed a few times. The chain links TRBV6-2 or TRBV6-3 to TRBJ2-2; maybe TRBD1 (5 bases). CDR1 MNHEY and CDR2 SVGEGT come from the germline V gene. The V gene lost 8 bases and the J gene lost 1 base, with 20 bases spanning the gap. The CDR3 covers 17 residues. CDR3 coding DNA: TGTGCCAGCGTTGCAGGGAAAATCCTGCAGAACACCGGGGAGCTGTTTTTT. This codes for CASVAGKILQNTGELFF.